Described below is a single T cell receptor (beta chain) sequence and its context. No antigen is known for it. Within one base of it there is no much larger clone, and no base qualities were kept. Participants in the prospective study were aged about 18 to 95 years, lived in approximately 26 United States geographic areas, and enrolled through a virtual design. In the prospective study, cohorts were assigned on the basis of participant-reported clinical history obtained from a screening survey and a study questionnaire. Recovered participants in ImmuneRACE Cohort 3 were defined by two consecutive negative NP/OP PCR tests, clearance by a healthcare professional, or resolution of symptoms. Each participant in the prospective study had whole blood, serum and a nasopharyngeal or oropharyngeal swab collected by mobile phlebotomists. Additional blood draws and questionnaires over an approximately 2-month period could optionally be provided by prospective study participants. Before DNA extraction, prospective study blood samples were shipped either frozen or at room temperature.

TCRbeta CDR3 regions were amplified from genomic DNA by means of the immunoSEQ Assay, a bias-controlled multiplex PCR. The authors processed their data as follows. The number of nucleated cells in each sample was estimated by amplification of reference gene primers within the assay. To quantify the absolute abundance of each unique TCRbeta CDR3 rearrangement, sequence reads were collapsed and filtered. For each sample, productive Simpson clonality was calculated as the square root of Simpson's diversity index over productive rearrangements. TCRdb stores this immuneACCESS table with in-frame sequences only. Part of the clones is absent; in the studies checked, under half of the shortfall reflects unresolved V genes, and no reason is known for the rest. V and J calls and clone size come straight from that table; D and trimming were deduced from the DNA. The sample data list a few hundred thousand clones, and approximately 86% of these were observed just once. The top ten hold just under 9% of the sample.

The data originate from a study of blood T cell repertoires in COVID-19 (dated by TCRdb to about 2020). General notes on the study: Samples covering the acute and convalescent phases of COVID-19 were provided by collaborators in the United States, Italy and Spain. The prospective study material was composed of cDNA or gDNA derived from T cells, B-cell-depleted T cells, or PBMCs. The dataset comprised deeply sampled blood TCRbeta repertoires from subjects exposed to, actively infected with, or recovered from COVID-19. The repertoires were released in a freely available public database meant as a resource for research on the immune response to SARS-CoV-2. The samples were drawn from two sources: the first 160 participants of the ongoing ImmuneRACE study, and some 1,300 subjects contributed by 6 global collaborators. A de-identified subject ID, COVID-19 status, age in years and sex were almost always included in the sample metadata. Where available, HLA class I and class II types were taken from metadata supplied by the sample provider and were not determined by assay-based typing. Study-wide conclusions, independent of this receptor: The amount of clinical and demographic metadata varied by source and participant and was provided uncurated.

This clonotype originated in a woman aged 18-29 years who had recovered from COVID-19. The sequencing sample was made of PBMCs or T cells enriched from blood (not recorded which).

CDR3 reads: CASSQRSGGVYEQYF. Read as DNA, the sequence is TGTGCCAGCAGCCAACGGAGCGGGGGGGTCTACGAGCAGTACTTC. This chain is built from TRBV7-2 and TRBJ2-7; 10 middle bases align to TRBD2. The germline V gene encodes CDR1 SGHTA and CDR2 FQGNSA. Here V drops 5 bases and J drops 3 bases, and the junction holds 7 bases not matched to any gene. CDR3 length: 15 amino acids, cysteine to phenylalanine. Just the 45-base CDR3 DNA is kept, in frame starting at base 1.